This T cell receptor (beta chain) was profiled in a study of cytomegalovirus exposure and HLA in healthy donors. Remarks on this clone: Antigen: not known.

The donors were part of the approximately 120-subject validation cohort, which stood apart from the approximately 640-subject first cohort. The germline gives CDR1 ENHRY, CDR2 SYGVKD. The CDR3 runs 15 residues. V was trimmed by 7 bases and J by 4 bases, leaving 18 bases between them. Data came from immunoSEQ multiplex PCR; TCRdb stores just in-frame clones and leaves some out. Of approximately 210,000 clones in the sample, 70% to 90% were seen once. Points from the study as a whole: Specific recognition of CMV antigens was confirmed in vitro for a few chains (all CMV-associated). The study put 150 to 200 TCR beta chains on its list as cytomegalovirus-associated. Reported performance of the classifier showed diagnosis of cytomegalovirus status with high specificity and sensitivity.

The rearrangement uses TRBV10-3 and TRBJ2-3; the D gene is possibly TRBD1 (5 bases). The sequencing sample was made of PBMCs. The TCR originated in a woman between 18 and 30 years old in good health and CMV-seronegative. This CDR3 is CAIKEQDLGSDTQYF. In DNA, the CDR3 is TGTGCCATCAAGGAACAGGATTTAGGGTCAGATACGCAGTATTTT.